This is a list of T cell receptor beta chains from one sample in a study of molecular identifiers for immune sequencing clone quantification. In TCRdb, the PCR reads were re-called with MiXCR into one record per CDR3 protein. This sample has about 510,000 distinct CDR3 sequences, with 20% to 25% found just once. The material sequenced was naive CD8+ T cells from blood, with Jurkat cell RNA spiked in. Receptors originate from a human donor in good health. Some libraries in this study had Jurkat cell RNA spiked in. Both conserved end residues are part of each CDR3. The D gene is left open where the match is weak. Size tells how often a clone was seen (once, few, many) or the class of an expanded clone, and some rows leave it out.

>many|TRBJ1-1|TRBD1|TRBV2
TGTGCCACCGGCGGGACAGGGCTTACTGAAGCTTTCTTT
CATGGTGLTEAFF
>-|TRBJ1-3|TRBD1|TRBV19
TGTGCCAGCTCCGGGACAGCCTACTCTGGAAACACCATATATTTT
CASSGTAYSGNTIYF
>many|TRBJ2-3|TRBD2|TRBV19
TGTGCCAGTAGTATCATAGGCGGGGGACTAGCGGGCACAGATACGCAGTATTTT
CASSIIGGGLAGTDTQYF
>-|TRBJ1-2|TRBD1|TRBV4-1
TGCGCCAGCAGCCAAGATTTTGGACAGGTGTACTATGGCTACACCTTC
CASSQDFGQVYYGYTF
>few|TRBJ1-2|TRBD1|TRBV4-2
TGTGCCAGCAGCCAGGCAGGGGGATTCGGCGATGGCTACACCTTC
CASSQAGGFGDGYTF
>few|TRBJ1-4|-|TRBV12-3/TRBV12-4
TGTGCCAGCAGTCCCCGGACGCCCAGGGATGAAAAACTGTTTTTT
CASSPRTPRDEKLFF
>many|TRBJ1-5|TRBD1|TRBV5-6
TGTGCCAGCAGCTCAGGGGACAGGGGATTCGGTCAGCCCCAGCATTTT
CASSSGDRGFGQPQHF
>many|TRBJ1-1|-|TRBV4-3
TGCGCCAGCAGCCAAGATCGCAGCCCGAACACTGAAGCTTTCTTT
CASSQDRSPNTEAFF
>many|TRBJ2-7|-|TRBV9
TGTGCCAGCAGCGTAGCTGGGGTCGGCTACGAGCAGTACTTC
CASSVAGVGYEQYF
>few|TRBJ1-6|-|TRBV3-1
TGTGCCAGCAGCCTCGCAGGGTTTTCACCCCTCCACTTT
CASSLAGFSPLHF
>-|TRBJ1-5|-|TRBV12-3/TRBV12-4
TGTGCCAGCTCAGTTTCTTACCGAGATCAGCCCCAGCATTTT
CASSVSYRDQPQHF
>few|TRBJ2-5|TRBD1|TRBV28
TGTGCCAGCAGTCCCTGGACAGGGGGCACAAAGACCCAGTACTTC
CASSPWTGGTKTQYF
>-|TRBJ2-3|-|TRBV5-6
TGTGCCAGCAGCTTGTTGTCTCCCCGAGGGACAGATACGCAGTATTTT
CASSLLSPRGTDTQYF
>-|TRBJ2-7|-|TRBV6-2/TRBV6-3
TGTGCCAGCAGTTACTCGTGGGGCAGGAACGAGCAGTACTTC
CASSYSWGRNEQYF
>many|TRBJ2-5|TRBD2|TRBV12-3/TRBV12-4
TGTGCCAGCAGTTTCACCATAACGGTAGCGGGACAAGAGACCCAGTACTTC
CASSFTITVAGQETQYF
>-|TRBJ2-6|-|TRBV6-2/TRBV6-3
TGTGCCAGCGTAATGGGCCAAAAACTCTCTGGGGCCAACGTCCTGACTTTC
CASVMGQKLSGANVLTF
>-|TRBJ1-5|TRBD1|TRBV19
TGTGCCAGTAGCCCACAGGGGCATCAGCCCCGGCATTTT
CASSPQGHQPRHF
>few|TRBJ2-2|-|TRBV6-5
TGTGCCAGCAGTTACTCCAGGGCCGGGGAGCTGTTTTTT
CASSYSRAGELFF
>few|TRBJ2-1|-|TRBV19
TGTGCCAGTAGTATTTATGGCGGTAGCTCCTACAATGAGCAGTTCTTC
CASSIYGGSSYNEQFF
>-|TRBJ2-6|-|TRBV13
TGTGCCAGCAGCTTACAAGCGGGTGGTGGGGCCAACGTCCTGACTTTC
CASSLQAGGGANVLTF
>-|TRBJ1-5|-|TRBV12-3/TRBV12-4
TGTGCCAGCAGCCCCTATGAGGGTTCGGTTCAGCCCCAGCATTTT
CASSPYEGSVQPQHF
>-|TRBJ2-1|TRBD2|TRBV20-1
TGCAGTGCTCCCCGAGCCCCGGGACTAGCGAGCTACTCCTACAATGAGCAGTTCTTC
CSAPRAPGLASYSYNEQFF
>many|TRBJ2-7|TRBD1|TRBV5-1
TGCGCCAGCAGCTTGTACACAGGGGCCGAGCAGTACTTC
CASSLYTGAEQYF
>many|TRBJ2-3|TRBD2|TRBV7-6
TGTGCCAGCAGCCTAGGGACTAGAGCAGCAGATACGCAGTATTTT
CASSLGTRAADTQYF
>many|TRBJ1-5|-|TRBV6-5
TGTGCCAGCAGTTACTCCGGAGGGGATCAGCCCCAGCATTTT
CASSYSGGDQPQHF
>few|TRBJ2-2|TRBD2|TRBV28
TGTGCCAGCGTACTAGCGGCTACCGGGGAGCTGTTTTTT
CASVLAATGELFF
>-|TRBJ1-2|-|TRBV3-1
TGTGCCAGCAGCCAAAGATCTCAAAACATCTATGGCTACACCTTC
CASSQRSQNIYGYTF
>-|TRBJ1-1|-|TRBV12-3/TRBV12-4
TGTGCCAGCAGTTTACTGGGTGCCCAGGAAGCTTTCTTT
CASSLLGAQEAFF
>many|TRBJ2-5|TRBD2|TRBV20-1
TGCAGTGCTAGAGATTCCGGACTAGCGGGGGTAGAGACCCAGTACTTC
CSARDSGLAGVETQYF
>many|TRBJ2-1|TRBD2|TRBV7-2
TGTGCCAGCAGCTTGGGACTAGCGGGAGTGGTCGCGGTTGAGCAGTTCTTC
CASSLGLAGVVAVEQFF
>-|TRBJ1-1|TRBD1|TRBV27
TGTGCCAGCAGTCCACAGGGGTGGCCCACTGAAGCTTTCTTT
CASSPQGWPTEAFF
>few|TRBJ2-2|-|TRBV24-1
TGTGCCACCAGCTCCCGGGACAAGAACACCGGGGAGCTGTTTTTT
CATSSRDKNTGELFF
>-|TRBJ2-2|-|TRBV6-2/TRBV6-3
TGTGCCAGCAGTTCCCTCCTCTCGATAGCTCACACCCCAAACACCGGGGAGCTGTTTTTT
CASSSLLSIAHTPNTGELFF
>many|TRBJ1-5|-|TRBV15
TGTGCCACCAGCAGAGAGTCGACTCGCATATATAGCAATCAGCCCCAGCATTTT
CATSRESTRIYSNQPQHF
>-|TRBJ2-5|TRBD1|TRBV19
TGTGCCAGTAGTATCGGACAGGGGGGCCGTTTTACCGAGACCCAGTACTTC
CASSIGQGGRFTETQYF
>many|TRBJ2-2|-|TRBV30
TGTGCCTGGAGTGTAGGTCTGCCCGGGGAGCTGTTTTTT
CAWSVGLPGELFF
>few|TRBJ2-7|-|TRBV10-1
TGCGCCAGCAGTGAGTCGCGACAGGCGAACTACGAGCAGTACTTC
CASSESRQANYEQYF
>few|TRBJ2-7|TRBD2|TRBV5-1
TGCGCCAGCAGCTTTTCACTAGCGGGAGGGGACGAGCAGTACTTC
CASSFSLAGGDEQYF
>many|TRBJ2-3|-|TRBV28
TGTGCCAGCAGTTTCAGACTCGGGGATACGCAGTATTTT
CASSFRLGDTQYF
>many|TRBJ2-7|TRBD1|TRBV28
TGTGCCAGCAGTCCCCTTCCCGTCACCGGGACAGGGCACGAGCAGTACTTC
CASSPLPVTGTGHEQYF
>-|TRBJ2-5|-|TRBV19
TGTGCCAGTAGTGTTAACCCGGGACTCCTTAAAGAGACCCAGTACTTC
CASSVNPGLLKETQYF
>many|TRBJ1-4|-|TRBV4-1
TGCGCCAGCAGCCCTACAGGTGTGAATGAAAAACTGTTTTTT
CASSPTGVNEKLFF
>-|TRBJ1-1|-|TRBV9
TGTGCCAGCAGCATAGGGTCGGATCGGACTGAAGCTTTCTTT
CASSIGSDRTEAFF
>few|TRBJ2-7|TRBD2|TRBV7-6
TGTGCCAGCAGCCTCCACCCGGGAGGGGCTCTCTCCTACGAGCAGTACTTC
CASSLHPGGALSYEQYF
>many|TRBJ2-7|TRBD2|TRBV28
TGTGCCAGCAGTCCTCCGCCCCTACTAGCGGGAGGTTCCTACGAGCAGTACTTC
CASSPPPLLAGGSYEQYF
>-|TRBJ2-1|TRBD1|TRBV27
TGTGCCAGCAGCGTGACAGGGAGCTACAATGAGCAGTTCTTC
CASSVTGSYNEQFF
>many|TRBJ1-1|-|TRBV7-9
TGTGCCAGCAGCAAAAGGACGGTGAACACTGAAGCTTTCTTT
CASSKRTVNTEAFF
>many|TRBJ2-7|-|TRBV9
TGTGCCAGCAGCGTAGCTGACTACGTGGTCGAGGACGAGCAGTACTTC
CASSVADYVVEDEQYF
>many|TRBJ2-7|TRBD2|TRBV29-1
TGCAGCGTTGAAGAAAGACTAGCGGGGGTCTACGAGCAGTACTTC
CSVEERLAGVYEQYF
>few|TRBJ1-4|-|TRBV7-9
TGTGCCAGCAGCTTCCATGGGGGAGCGGATGAAAAACTGTTTTTT
CASSFHGGADEKLFF
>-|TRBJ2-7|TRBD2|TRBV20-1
TGCAGTGCTAAACCTGGGCCGGGACTAGCGGTCTACGAGCAGTACTTC
CSAKPGPGLAVYEQYF
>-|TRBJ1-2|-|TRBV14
TGTGCCAGCAGCCAGGGTCTAGCCTATGGCTACACCTTC
CASSQGLAYGYTF
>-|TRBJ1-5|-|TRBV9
TGTGCCAGCAGCGTAGGACTGGGGCAGGACACAGATACGCAGCATTTT
CASSVGLGQDTDTQHF
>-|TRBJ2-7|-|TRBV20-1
TGCAGTGCCATCCTGATCGGATCCTACGAGCAGTACTTC
CSAILIGSYEQYF
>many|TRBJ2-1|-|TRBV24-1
TGTGCCACCAGTGAACCCGGACGGAATGAGCAGTTCTTC
CATSEPGRNEQFF